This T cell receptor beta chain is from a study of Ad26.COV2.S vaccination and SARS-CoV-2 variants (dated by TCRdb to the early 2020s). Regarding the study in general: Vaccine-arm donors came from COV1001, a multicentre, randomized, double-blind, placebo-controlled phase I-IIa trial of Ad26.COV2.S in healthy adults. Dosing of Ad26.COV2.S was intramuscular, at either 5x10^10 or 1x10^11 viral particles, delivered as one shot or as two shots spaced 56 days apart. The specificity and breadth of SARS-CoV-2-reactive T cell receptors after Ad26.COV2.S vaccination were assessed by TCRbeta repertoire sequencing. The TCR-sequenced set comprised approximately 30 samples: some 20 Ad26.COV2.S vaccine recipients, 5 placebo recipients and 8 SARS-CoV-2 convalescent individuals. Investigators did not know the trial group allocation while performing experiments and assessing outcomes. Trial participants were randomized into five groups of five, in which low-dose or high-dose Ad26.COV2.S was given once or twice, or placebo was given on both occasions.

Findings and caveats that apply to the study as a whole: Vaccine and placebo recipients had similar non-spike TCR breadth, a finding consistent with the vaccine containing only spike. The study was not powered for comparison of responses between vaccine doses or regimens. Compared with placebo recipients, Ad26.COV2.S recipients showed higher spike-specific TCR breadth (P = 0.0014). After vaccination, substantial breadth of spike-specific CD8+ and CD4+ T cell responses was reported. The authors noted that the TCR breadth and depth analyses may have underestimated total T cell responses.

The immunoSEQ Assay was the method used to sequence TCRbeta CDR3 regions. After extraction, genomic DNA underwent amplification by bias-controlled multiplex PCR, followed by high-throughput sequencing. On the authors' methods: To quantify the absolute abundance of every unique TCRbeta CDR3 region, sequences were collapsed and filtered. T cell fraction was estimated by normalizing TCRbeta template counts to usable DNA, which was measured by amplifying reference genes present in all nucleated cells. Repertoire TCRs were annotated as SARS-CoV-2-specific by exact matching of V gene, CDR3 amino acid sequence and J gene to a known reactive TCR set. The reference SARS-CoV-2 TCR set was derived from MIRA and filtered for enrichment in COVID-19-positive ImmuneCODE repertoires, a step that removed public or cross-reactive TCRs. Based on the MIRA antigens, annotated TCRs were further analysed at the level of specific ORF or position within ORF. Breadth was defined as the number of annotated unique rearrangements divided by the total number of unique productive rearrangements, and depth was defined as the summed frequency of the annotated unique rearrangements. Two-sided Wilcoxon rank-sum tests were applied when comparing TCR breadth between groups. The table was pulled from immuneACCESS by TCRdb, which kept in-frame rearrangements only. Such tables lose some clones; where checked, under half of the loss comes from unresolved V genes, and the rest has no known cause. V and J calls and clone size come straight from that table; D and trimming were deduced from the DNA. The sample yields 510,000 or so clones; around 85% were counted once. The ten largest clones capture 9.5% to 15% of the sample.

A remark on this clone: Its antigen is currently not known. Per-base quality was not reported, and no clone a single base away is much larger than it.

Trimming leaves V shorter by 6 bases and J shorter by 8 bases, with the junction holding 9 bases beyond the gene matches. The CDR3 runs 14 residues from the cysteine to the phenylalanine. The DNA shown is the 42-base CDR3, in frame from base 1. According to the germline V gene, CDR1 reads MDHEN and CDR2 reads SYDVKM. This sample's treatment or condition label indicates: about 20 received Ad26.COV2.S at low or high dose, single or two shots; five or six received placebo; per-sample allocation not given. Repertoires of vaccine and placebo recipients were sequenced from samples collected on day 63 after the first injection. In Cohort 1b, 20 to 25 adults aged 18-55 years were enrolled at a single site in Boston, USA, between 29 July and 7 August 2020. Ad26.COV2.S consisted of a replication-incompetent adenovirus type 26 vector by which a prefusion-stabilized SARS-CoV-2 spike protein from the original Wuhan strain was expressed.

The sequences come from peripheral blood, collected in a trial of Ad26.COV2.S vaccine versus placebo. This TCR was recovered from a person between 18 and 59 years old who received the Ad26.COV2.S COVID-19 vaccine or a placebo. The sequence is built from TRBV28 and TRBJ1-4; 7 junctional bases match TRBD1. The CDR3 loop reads CASSRQGAYEKLFF. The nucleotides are TGTGCCAGCAGCCGACAGGGAGCCTACGAAAAACTGTTTTTT.